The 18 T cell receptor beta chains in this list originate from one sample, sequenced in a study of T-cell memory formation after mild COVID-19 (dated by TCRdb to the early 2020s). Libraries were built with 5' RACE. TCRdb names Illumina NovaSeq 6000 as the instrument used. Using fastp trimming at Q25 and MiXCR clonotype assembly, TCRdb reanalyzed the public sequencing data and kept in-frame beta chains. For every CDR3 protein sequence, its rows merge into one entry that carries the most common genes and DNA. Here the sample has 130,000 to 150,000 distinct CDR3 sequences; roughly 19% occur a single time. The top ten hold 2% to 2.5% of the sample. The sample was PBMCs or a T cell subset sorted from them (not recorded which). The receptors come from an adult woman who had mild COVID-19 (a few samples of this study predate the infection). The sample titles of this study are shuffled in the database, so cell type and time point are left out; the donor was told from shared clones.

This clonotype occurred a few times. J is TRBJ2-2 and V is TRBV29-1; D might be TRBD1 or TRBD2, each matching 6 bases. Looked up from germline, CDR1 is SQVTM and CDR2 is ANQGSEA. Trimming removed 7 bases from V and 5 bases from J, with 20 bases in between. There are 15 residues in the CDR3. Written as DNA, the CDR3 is TGCAGCGCCTCCGGGGTGGGGGCGGGAACCGGGGAGCTGTTTTTT. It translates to CSASGVGAGTGELFF.

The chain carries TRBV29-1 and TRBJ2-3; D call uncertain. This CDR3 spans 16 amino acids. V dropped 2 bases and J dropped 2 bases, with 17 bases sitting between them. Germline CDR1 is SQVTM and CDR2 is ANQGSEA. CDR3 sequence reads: CSVEMGPPAFTDTQYF. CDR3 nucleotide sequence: TGCAGCGTTGAAATGGGCCCGCCAGCCTTCACAGATACGCAGTATTTT.

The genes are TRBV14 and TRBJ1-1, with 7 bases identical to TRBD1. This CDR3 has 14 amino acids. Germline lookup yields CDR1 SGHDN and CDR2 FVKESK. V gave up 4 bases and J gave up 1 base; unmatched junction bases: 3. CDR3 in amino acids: CASSRQGWNTEAFF. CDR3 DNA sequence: TGTGCCAGCAGCCGACAGGGTTGGAACACTGAAGCTTTCTTT.

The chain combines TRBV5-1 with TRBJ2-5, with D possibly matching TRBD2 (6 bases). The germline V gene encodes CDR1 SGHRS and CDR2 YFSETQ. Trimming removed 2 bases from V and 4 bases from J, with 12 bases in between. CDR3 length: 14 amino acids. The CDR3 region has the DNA TGCGCCAGCAGCTTTGGGGACTTTTCAGAGACCCAGTACTTC. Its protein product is CASSFGDFSETQYF.

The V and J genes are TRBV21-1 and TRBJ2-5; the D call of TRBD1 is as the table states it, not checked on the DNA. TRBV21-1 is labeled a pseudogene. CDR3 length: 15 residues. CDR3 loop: CASERRGGRKETQYF. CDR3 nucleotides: TGTGCCAGCGAGCGGAGGGGGGGTCGAAAAGAGACCCAGTACTTC.

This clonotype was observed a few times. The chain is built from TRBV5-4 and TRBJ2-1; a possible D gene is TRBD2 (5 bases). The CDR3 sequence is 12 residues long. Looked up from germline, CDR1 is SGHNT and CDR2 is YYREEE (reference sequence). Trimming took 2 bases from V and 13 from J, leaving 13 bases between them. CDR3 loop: CASSFSGSPQFF. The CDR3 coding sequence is TGTGCCAGCAGCTTTTCGGGGAGCCCACAGTTCTTC.

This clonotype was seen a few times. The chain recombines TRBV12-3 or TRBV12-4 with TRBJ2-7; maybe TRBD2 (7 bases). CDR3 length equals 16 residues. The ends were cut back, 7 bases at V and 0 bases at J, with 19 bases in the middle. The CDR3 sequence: CASKRGGEGDSYEQYF. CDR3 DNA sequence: TGTGCCAGCAAGAGAGGCGGGGAGGGGGACTCCTACGAGCAGTACTTC.

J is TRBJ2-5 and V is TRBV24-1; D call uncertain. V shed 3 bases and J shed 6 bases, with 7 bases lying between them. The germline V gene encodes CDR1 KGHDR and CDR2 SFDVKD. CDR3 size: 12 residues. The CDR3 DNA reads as TGTGCCACCAGTGATCCCCAGCAGACCCAGTACTTC. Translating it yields CATSDPQQTQYF.

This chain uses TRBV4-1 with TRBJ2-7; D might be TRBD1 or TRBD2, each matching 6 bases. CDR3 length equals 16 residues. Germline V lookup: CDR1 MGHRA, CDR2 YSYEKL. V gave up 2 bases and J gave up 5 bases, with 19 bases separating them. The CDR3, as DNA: TGCGCCAGCAGCCAAAATTTTTTAGGACAGCGGGACGAGCAGTACTTC. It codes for CASSQNFLGQRDEQYF.

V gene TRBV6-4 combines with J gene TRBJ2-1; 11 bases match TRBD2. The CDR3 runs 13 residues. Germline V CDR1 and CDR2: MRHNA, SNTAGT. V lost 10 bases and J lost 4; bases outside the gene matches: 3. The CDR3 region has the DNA TGTGCCAAACTAGCGGGAGTATACAATGAGCAGTTCTTC. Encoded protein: CAKLAGVYNEQFF.

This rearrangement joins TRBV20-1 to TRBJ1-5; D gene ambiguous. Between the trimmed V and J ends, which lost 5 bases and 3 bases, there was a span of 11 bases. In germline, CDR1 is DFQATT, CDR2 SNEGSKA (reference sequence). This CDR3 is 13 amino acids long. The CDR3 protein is CSAARRNNQPQHF. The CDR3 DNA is TGCAGTGCTGCCCGGAGGAACAATCAGCCCCAGCATTTT.

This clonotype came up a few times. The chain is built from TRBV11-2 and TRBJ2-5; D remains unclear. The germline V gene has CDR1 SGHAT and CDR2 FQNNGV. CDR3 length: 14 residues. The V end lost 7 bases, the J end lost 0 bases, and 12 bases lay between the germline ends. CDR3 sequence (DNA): TGTGCCAGCAAAAAGCGAGGAAACCAAGAGACCCAGTACTTC. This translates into CASKKRGNQETQYF.

The CDR3 loop reads CAIAPLHRFTLFYEQYF. The DNA for the CDR3 is TGTGCCATCGCTCCTCTACACAGGTTTACTCTATTCTACGAGCAGTACTTC. V usage is TRBV6-5 and J usage is TRBJ2-7; a weak D match, TRBD1 (5 bases). Per germline, CDR1 MNHEY and CDR2 SVGAGI. The V gene lost 10 bases and the J gene lost 3 bases, with 28 bases spanning the gap. CDR3 size: 17 residues.

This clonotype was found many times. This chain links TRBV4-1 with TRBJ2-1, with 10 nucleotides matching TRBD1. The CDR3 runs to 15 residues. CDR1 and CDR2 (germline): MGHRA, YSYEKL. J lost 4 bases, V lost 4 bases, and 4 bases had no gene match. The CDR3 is CASSPGQGPYNEQFF. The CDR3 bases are TGCGCCAGCAGCCCGGGACAGGGGCCTTACAATGAGCAGTTCTTC.

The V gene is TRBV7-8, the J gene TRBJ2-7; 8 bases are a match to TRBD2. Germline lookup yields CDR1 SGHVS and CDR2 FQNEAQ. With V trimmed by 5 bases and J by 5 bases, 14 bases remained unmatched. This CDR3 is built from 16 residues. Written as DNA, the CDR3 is TGTGCCAGCAGCACCAGATTAGCGGGATCTCGTGACGAGCAGTACTTC. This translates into CASSTRLAGSRDEQYF. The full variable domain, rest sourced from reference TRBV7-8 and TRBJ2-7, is GAGVSQSPRYKVAKRGQDVALRCDPISGHVSLFWYQQALGQGPEFLTYFQNEAQLDKSGLPSDRFFAERPEGSVSTLKIQRTQQEDSAVYLCASSTRLAGSRDEQYFGPGTRLTVT.

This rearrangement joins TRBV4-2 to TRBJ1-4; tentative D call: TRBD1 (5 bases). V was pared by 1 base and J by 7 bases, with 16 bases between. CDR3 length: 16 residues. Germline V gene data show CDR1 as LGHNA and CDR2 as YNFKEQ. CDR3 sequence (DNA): TGTGCCAGCAGCCAAGCCCCTGACGTGAGGGGTGAAAAACTGTTTTTT. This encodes CASSQAPDVRGEKLFF.

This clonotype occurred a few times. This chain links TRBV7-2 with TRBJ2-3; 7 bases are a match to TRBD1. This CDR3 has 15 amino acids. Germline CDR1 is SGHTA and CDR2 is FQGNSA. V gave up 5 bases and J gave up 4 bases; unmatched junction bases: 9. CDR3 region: CASSPRQGLSDTQYF. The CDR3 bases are TGTGCCAGCAGCCCACGACAGGGTCTGTCAGATACGCAGTATTTT.

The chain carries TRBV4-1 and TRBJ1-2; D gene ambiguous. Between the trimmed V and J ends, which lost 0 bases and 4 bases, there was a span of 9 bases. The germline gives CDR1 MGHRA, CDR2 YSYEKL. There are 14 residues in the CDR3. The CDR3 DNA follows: TGCGCCAGCAGCCAAGAGAAGGAATTCTATGGCTACACCTTC. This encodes CASSQEKEFYGYTF.